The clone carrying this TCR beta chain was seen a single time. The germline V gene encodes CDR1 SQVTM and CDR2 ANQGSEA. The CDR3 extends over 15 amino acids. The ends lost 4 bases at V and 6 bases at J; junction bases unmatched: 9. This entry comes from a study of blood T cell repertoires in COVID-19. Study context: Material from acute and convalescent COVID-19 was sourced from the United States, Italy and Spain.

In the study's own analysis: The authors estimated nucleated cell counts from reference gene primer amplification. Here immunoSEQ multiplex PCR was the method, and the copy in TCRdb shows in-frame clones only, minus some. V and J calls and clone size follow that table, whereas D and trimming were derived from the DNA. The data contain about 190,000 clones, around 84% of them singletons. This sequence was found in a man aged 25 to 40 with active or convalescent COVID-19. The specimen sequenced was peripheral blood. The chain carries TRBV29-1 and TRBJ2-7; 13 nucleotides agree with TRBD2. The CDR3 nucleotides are TGCAGCGTTGGGGGGACTAGCGGGAAACTCAGCGAGCAGTACTTC. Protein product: CSVGGTSGKLSEQYF.